This T cell receptor beta chain was identified in a study of blood T cell repertoires in COVID-19. Measured with immunoSEQ multiplex PCR; TCRdb has only the in-frame clones, and not every one. This sample has 140,000 to 150,000 clones, with 80% to 90% found just once. Sequenced sample: peripheral blood. This TCR came from a woman aged 55-69 years with COVID-19, enrolled during active disease.

The CDR3 here is CASSPQTGGAGQPQHF. The CDR3 DNA reads TGTGCCAGCTCACCACAAACAGGGGGCGCGGGGCAGCCCCAGCATTTT. J is TRBJ1-5 and V is TRBV18; TRBD1 matches 9 bases. Per germline, CDR1 KGHSH and CDR2 LQKENI. The CDR3 is 16 amino acids. V lost 1 base to trimming and J lost 7 bases; unmatched junction nucleotides: 8.